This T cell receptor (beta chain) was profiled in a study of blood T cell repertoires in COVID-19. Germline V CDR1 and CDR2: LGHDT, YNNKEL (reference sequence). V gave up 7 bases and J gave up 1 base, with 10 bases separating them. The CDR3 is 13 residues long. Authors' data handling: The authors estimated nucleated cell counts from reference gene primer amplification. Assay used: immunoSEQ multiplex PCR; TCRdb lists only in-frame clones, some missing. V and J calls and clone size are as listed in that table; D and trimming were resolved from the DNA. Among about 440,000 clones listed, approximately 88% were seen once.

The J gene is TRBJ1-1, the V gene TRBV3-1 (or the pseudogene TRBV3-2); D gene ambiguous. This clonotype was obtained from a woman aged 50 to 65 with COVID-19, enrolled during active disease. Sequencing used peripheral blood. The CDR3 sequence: CASTVSGNTEAFF. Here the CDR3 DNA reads TGTGCCAGCACCGTCAGCGGGAACACTGAAGCTTTCTTT.